The clone carrying this T cell receptor beta chain came up a few times. What it binds is unknown. The CDR3 contains 18 residues. V gave up 2 bases and J gave up 0 bases; unmatched junction bases: 10. Germline assignment: CDR1 KGHSH and CDR2 LQKENI. The sample comes from a study of T-cell memory formation after mild COVID-19. TCRdb re-called the 5' RACE reads through MiXCR, storing one row per CDR3 protein. Among 500,000 to 550,000 distinct CDR3 sequences listed, around 21% were seen once. Study results and limitations: Later expanders leaned toward CD4+, whereas clones contracting from day 15 to 85 were balanced CD4/CD8. Contracting clones localized mainly to CM and EM when CD4+ and mainly to EMRA when CD8+.

The sequencing sample was made of PBMCs or a T cell subset sorted from them (not recorded which). The clonotype was recovered from an adult woman who had mild COVID-19 (a few samples of this study predate the infection). Cell type and time point are not known. This chain links TRBV18 with TRBJ1-5, with TRBD1 matching 7 bases. This chain's CDR3 is CASSPTATGAVSNQPQHF. The CDR3 DNA follows: TGTGCCAGCTCACCAACGGCAACAGGGGCGGTTAGCAATCAGCCCCAGCATTTT.